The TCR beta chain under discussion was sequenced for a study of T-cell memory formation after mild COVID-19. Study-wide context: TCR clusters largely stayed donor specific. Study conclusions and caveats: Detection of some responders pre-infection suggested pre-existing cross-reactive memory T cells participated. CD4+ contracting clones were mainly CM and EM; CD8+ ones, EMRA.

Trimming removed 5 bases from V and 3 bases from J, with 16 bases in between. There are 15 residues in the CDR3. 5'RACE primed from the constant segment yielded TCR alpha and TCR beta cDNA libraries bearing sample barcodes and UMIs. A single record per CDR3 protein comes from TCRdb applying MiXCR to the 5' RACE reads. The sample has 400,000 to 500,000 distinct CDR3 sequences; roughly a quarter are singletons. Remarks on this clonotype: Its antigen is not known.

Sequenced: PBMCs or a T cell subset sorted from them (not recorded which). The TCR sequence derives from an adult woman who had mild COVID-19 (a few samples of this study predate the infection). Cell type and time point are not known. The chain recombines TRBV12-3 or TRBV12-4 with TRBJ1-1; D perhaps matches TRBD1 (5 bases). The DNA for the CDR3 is TGTGCCAGCAGTCCGTCATTGCAGGGATACACTGAAGCTTTCTTT. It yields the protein CASSPSLQGYTEAFF.